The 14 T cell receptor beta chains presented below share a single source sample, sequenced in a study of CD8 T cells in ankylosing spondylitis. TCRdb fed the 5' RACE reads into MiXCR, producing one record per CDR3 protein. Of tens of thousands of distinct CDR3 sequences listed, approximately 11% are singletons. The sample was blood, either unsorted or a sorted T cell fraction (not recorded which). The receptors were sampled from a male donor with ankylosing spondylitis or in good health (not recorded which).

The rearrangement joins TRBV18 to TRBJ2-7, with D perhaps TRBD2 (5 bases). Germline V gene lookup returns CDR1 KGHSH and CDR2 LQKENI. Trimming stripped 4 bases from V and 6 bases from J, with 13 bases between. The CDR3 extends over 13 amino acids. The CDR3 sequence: CASSQDAGGEQYF. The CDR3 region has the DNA TGTGCCAGCTCACAGGATGCGGGTGGCGAGCAGTACTTC.

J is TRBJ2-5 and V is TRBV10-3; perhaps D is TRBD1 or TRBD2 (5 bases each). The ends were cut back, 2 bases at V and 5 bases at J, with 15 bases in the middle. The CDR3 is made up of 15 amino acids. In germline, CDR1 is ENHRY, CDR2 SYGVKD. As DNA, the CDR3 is TGTGCCATCAGTGAGCCGAGGGGACCTGGGGAGACCCAGTACTTC. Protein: CAISEPRGPGETQYF.

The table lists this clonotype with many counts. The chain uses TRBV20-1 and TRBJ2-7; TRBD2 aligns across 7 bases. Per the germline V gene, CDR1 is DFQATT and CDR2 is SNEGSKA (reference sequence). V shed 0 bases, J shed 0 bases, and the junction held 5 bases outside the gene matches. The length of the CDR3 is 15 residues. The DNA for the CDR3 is TGCAGTGCTAGAGATCTGGGGAGGGGCTCCTACGAGCAGTACTTC. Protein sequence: CSARDLGRGSYEQYF.

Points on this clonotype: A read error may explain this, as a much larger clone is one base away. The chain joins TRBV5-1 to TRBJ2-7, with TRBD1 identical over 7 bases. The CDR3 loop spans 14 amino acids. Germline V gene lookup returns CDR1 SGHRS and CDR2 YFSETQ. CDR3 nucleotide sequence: TGCGCCAGCAGCCCACAGACAGGGAACTACGCGCAGTACTTC. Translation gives CASSPQTGNYAQYF.

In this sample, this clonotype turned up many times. DNA for the CDR3: TGCGCCAGCAGCTTGAACGGGCTGGGTAGCTATGGCTACACCTTC. This translates into CASSLNGLGSYGYTF. This sequence joins TRBV5-1 and TRBJ1-2; D remains ambiguous. The CDR3 extends over 15 amino acids. The V end was cut by 1 base, the J end by 4 bases, with 14 bases between. Germline V CDR1 and CDR2: SGHRS, YFSETQ.

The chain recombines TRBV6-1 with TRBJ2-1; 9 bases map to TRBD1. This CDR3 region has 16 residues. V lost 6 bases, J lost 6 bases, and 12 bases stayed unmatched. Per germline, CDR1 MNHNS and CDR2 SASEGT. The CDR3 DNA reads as TGTGCCAGCAGCCAGATTCGGGACAGGGACAGCAATGAGCAGTTCTTC. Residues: CASSQIRDRDSNEQFF.

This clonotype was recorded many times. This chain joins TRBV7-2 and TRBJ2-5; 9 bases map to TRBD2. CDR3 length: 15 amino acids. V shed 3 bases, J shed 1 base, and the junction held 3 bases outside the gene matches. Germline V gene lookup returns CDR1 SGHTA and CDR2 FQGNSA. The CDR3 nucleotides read TGTGCCAGCAGCTTTAGCGGGGGCCCCCAAGAGACCCAGTACTTC. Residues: CASSFSGGPQETQYF.

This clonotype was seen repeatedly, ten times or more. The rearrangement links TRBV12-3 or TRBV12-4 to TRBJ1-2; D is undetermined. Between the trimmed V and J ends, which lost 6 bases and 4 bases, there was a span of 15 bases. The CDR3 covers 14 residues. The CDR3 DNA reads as TGTGCCAGCAGGCCCTCGAGGGTCGGCTATGGCTACACCTTC. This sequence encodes CASRPSRVGYGYTF.

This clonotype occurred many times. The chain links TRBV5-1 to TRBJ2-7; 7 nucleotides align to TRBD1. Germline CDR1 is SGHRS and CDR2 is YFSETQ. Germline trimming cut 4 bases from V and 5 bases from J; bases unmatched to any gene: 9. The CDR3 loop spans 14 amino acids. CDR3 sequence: CASSPETGFDEQYF. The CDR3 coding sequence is TGCGCCAGCAGCCCGGAGACAGGGTTCGACGAGCAGTACTTC.

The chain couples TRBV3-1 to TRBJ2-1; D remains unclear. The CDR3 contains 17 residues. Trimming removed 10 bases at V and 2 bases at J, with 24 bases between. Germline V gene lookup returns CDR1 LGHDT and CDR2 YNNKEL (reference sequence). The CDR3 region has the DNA TGTGCCACCTGCCAGGTACGGGTCCCTTGGACCTACAATGAGCAGTTCTTC. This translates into CATCQVRVPWTYNEQFF.

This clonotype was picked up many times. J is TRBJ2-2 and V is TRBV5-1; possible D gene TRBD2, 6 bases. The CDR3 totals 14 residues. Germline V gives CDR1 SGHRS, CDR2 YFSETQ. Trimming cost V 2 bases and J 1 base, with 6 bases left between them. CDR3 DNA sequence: TGCGCCAGCAGCTTCGGGGGGAACACCGGGGAGCTGTTTTTT. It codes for CASSFGGNTGELFF.

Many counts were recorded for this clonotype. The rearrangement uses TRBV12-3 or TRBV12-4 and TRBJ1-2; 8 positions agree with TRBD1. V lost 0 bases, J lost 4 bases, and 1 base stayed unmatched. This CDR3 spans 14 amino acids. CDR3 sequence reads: CASSLAGQAYGYTF. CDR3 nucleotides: TGTGCCAGCAGTTTAGCGGGACAGGCCTATGGCTACACCTTC.

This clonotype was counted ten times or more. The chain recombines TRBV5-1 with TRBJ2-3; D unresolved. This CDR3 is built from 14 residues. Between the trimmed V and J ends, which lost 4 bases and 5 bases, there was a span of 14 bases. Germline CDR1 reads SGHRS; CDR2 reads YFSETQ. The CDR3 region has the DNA TGCGCCAGCAGCCTACAATCCAACCGAGATACGCAGTATTTT. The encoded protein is CASSLQSNRDTQYF.

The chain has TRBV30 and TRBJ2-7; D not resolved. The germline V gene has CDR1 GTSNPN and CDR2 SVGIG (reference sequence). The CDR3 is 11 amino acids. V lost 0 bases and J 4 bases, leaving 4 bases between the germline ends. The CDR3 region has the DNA TGTGCCTGGAGTGTTGAATACGAGCAGTACTTC. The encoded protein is CAWSVEYEQYF. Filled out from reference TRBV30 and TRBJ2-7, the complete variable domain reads SQTIHQWPATLVQPVGSPLSLECTVEGTSNPNLYWYRQAAGRGLQLLFYSVGIGQISSEVPQNLSASRPQDRQFILSSKKLLLSDSGFYLCAWSVEYEQYFGPGTRLTVT.